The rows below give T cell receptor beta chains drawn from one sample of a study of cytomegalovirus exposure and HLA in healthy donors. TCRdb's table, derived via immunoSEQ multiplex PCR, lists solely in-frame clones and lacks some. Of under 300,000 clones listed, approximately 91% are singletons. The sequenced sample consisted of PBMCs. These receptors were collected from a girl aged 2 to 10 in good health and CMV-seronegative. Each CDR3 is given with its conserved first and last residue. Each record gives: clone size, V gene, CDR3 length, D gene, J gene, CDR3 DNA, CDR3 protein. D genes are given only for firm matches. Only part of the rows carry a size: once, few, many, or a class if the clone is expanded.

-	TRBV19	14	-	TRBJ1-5	TGTGCCAGTACCCCGGACAGCCGGAATCAGCCCCAGCATTTT	CASTPDSRNQPQHF
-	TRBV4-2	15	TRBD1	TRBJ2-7	TGTGCCAGTAGCCGACCGGGACAGGATTCCTACGAGCAGTACTTC	CASSRPGQDSYEQYF
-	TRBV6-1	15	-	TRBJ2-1	TGTGCCAGCAGTGAACAGGGGTTGTCCTACAATGAGCAGTTCTTC	CASSEQGLSYNEQFF
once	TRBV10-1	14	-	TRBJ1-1	TGCGCCAGCAGCCCGGGACTTGGGGGCACTGAAGCTTTCTTT	CASSPGLGGTEAFF
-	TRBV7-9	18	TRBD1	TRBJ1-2	TGTGCCAGCAGCCAACAATGGACAGGGGGGACCCTTAACTATGGCTACACCTTC	CASSQQWTGGTLNYGYTF
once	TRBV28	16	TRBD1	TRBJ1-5	TGTGCCAGCAGTTTTGGGGGACAGTATAGCAATCAGCCCCAGCATTTT	CASSFGGQYSNQPQHF
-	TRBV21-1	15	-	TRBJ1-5	TGTGCCAGCAGTAACAGAGGGGGCGGCAATCAGCCCCAGCATTTT	CASSNRGGGNQPQHF
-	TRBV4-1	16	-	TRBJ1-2	TGCGCCAGCAGCCAGGCGGGAGGGGCGAATAACTATGGCTACACCTTC	CASSQAGGANNYGYTF
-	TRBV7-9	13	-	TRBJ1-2	TGTGCCAGCAGCTCCCGGGAATACTATGGCTACACCTTC	CASSSREYYGYTF
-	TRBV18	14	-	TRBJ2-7	TGTGCCAGCTCACCACAGGGCCGGGGGTACGAGCAGTACTTC	CASSPQGRGYEQYF
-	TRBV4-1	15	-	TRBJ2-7	TGCGCCAGCAGCCAAGATCCGCAGGGATACTACGAGCAGTACTTC	CASSQDPQGYYEQYF
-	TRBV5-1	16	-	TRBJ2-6	TGCGCCAGCAGCTTGGTGTGGAGCTCTGGGGCCAACGTCCTGACTTTC	CASSLVWSSGANVLTF
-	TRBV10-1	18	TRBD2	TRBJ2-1	TGCGCCAGCAGTGGGGCGGACGGACTAGCGGGAGTAAGGAATGAGCAGTTCTTC	CASSGADGLAGVRNEQFF
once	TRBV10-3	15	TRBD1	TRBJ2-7	TGTGCCATCAGTGGGGCCGGGACAGGGGGCTTCGAGCAGTACTTC	CAISGAGTGGFEQYF
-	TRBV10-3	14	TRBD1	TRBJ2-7	TGTGCCATCAGAGGAGGACAGGGGACCTACGAGCAGTACTTC	CAIRGGQGTYEQYF
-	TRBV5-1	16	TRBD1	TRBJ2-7	TGCGCCAGCAGCCCATGGAGTGGGACAGGGGATCCCGAGCAGTACTTC	CASSPWSGTGDPEQYF
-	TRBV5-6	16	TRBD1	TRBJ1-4	TGTGCCAGCAGCCCGGGACAGGTTACGGGCAATGAAAAACTGTTTTTT	CASSPGQVTGNEKLFF
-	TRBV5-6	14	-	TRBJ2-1	TGTGCCAGCATCTTGTCAGGGCCCTACAATGAGCAGTTCTTC	CASILSGPYNEQFF
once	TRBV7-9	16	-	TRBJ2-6	TGTGCCAGCAGCTTCCTGGGGGGATCTGGGGCCAACGTCCTGACTTTC	CASSFLGGSGANVLTF
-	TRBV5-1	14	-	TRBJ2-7	TGCGCCAGCAGCTCATCGGGGGGCGCCTACGAGCAGTACTTC	CASSSSGGAYEQYF
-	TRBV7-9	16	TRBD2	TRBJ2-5	TGTTCCAGCACCCGACTAGCGGGGTCGACCCAAGAGACCCAGTACTTC	CSSTRLAGSTQETQYF
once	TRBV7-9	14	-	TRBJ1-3	TGTGCCAGCAGCTCACTGGGGAGAGGAAACACCATATATTTT	CASSSLGRGNTIYF
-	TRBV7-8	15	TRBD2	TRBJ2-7	TGTGCCAGCGGCCGGCGGGGCGGGAGGGCCTACGAGCAGTACTTC	CASGRRGGRAYEQYF
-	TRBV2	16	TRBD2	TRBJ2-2	TGTGCCAGCAGTAATAGCGGGGGGATGAACACCGGGGAGCTGTTTTTT	CASSNSGGMNTGELFF
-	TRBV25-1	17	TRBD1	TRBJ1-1	TGTGCCAGCAGTGAAGGGGGACAGGGAGGTTCGAACACTGAAGCTTTCTTT	CASSEGGQGGSNTEAFF
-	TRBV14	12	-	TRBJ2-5	TGTGCCAGCAGCCAAGACTTCGAGACCCAGTACTTC	CASSQDFETQYF
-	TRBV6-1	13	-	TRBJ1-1	TGTGCCAGCAGGATGACAGTTAACACTGAAGCTTTCTTT	CASRMTVNTEAFF
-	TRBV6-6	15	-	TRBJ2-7	TGTGCCAGCAGTTACTCGAGTGACACAACATACGAGCAGTACTTC	CASSYSSDTTYEQYF
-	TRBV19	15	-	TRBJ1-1	TGTGCCAGTAGTAGCCGCTTTGCGGGCATAGAAGGAGCTTTCTTT	CASSSRFAGIEGAFF
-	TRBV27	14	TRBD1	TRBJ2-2	TGTGCCAGCAGTACCTGGGACAGCACCGGGGAGCTGTTTTTT	CASSTWDSTGELFF
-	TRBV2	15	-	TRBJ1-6	TGTGCCAGCAACGGGGGGTCAACAAGTAATTCACCCCTCCACTTT	CASNGGSTSNSPLHF
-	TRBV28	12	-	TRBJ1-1	TGTGCCAGCAGTGCTACACAGGGTGAAGCTTTCTTT	CASSATQGEAFF
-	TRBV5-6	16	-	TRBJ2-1	TGTGCCAGCAGCTTGGGTGGAGGGCCGGAATACAATGAGCAGTTCTTC	CASSLGGGPEYNEQFF
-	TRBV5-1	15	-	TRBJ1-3	TGCGCCAGCAGCTTGGTAGGACAATCTGGAAACACCATATATTTT	CASSLVGQSGNTIYF
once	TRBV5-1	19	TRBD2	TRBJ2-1	TGCGCCAGCAGCTTGGCCGAGTTTACTAGCGGGGTCTCCTACAATGAGCAGTTCTTC	CASSLAEFTSGVSYNEQFF
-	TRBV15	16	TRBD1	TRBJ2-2	TGTGCCACCAAGACGGGACAGGGGGCGATGGCCGGGGAGCTGTTTTTT	CATKTGQGAMAGELFF
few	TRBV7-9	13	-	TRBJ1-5	TGTGCCAGCGCCCGGGATTTCAATCAGCCCCAGCATTTT	CASARDFNQPQHF
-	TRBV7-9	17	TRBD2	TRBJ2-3	TGTGCCAGCAGCTTGCCGACTAGCGGGGTTCGCACAGATACGCAGTATTTT	CASSLPTSGVRTDTQYF
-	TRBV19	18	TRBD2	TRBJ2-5	TGTGCCAGTACAAGACTAGCGGGAGACCCATTAAACCAAGAGACCCAGTACTTC	CASTRLAGDPLNQETQYF
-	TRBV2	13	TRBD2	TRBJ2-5	TGTGCCAGCAAGAGCGGGAGGGGAGAGACCCAGTACTTC	CASKSGRGETQYF
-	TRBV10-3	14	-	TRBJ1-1	TGTGCCATCAGTGAGTCGACATATCTCACTGAAGCTTTCTTT	CAISESTYLTEAFF